The T cell receptor beta chain under discussion was sequenced for a study of regulatory T cells in long-lasting Graves disease. Study-level findings and limits: Lower TCR diversity was seen in persistent Graves' patients than in newly diagnosed ones. TRBV28, TRBJ1-2 and TRBJ2-5 emerged as the favored segments in persistent disease. Having few samples may have compromised the accuracy. Peripheral blood, not thyroid tissue, was the sole material studied.

This clonotype was counted at least ten times. Antigen: not known. Described time point: newly diagnosed GD, antithyroid drugs for less than 3 months. The TCR library was prepared using RNA isolated from PBMCs. V was cut by 0 bases and J by 8 bases, with 10 bases left in between. This CDR3 region has 14 residues. Germline assignment: CDR1 LNHNV and CDR2 YYDKDF (reference sequence). Relying on iRepertoire HTBI primers and Arm-PCR of CDR3 regions, the team built TCR beta libraries. TCRdb ran MiXCR on the multiplex PCR reads and lists one entry per CDR3 protein. This table holds 350,000 to 400,000 distinct CDR3 sequences, around 15% found once.

The source was peripheral blood mononuclear cells (PBMCs), collected at new diagnosis, from a patient treated with antithyroid drugs. This receptor was obtained from a female donor with Graves disease. V usage is TRBV15 and J usage is TRBJ1-4; D remains unclear. The CDR3 DNA is TGTGCCACCAGCAGAGACCCACGACCCGAAAAACTGTTTTTT. Translating it yields CATSRDPRPEKLFF. The entire variable domain, with the rest obtained from reference TRBV15 and TRBJ1-4, is as follows: DAMVIQNPRYQVTQFGKPVTLSCSQTLNHNVMYWYQQKSSQAPKLLFHYYDKDFNNEADTPDNFQSRRPNTSFCFLDIRSPGLGDTAMYLCATSRDPRPEKLFFGSGTQLSVL.